The rows below give T cell receptor beta chains drawn from one sample of a study of T cell responses to AZD1222 COVID-19 vaccine. TCRdb keeps only in-frame clones here, not all; method: immunoSEQ multiplex PCR. The table lists roughly 150,000 clones, nearly 95% of them singletons, with about 2.3% in the top ten. This specimen was peripheral blood, taken on day 0 of AZD1222 vaccination. The source of these receptors is an adult in good health. CDR3s include the opening cysteine and the closing phenylalanine or tryptophan.

j_call: TRBJ1-4
v_call: TRBV27
cdr3_aa: CASRQGGSEKLFF

j_call: TRBJ1-1
v_call: TRBV19
cdr3_aa: CASSILRGSTEAFF

j_call: TRBJ1-5
v_call: TRBV2
cdr3_aa: CASSPRTGAQGPQHF

j_call: TRBJ1-3
v_call: TRBV9
cdr3_aa: CASSVGPGHSGNTIYF

j_call: TRBJ1-1
v_call: TRBV18
cdr3_aa: CASSRSANTEAFF

j_call: TRBJ1-5
v_call: TRBV7-6
cdr3_aa: CASSLGWRGSGQPQHF

j_call: TRBJ1-1
v_call: TRBV18
cdr3_aa: CASSLSAILDTEAFF

j_call: TRBJ1-1
v_call: TRBV5-8
cdr3_aa: CASSLGQGGTEAFF

j_call: TRBJ2-1
v_call: TRBV7-8
cdr3_aa: CASTLAGPQSNEQFF

j_call: TRBJ1-3
v_call: TRBV21-1
cdr3_aa: CASSKREADSGNTIYF

j_call: TRBJ1-5
v_call: TRBV19
cdr3_aa: CASSRGQGVDGDQPQHF

j_call: TRBJ1-1
v_call: TRBV6-1
cdr3_aa: CASMNRVGRTEAFF

j_call: TRBJ1-3
v_call: TRBV6-5
cdr3_aa: CASRYKGSSGNTIYF

j_call: TRBJ2-4
v_call: TRBV5-4
cdr3_aa: CASSKGGGGNNIQYF

j_call: TRBJ1-2
v_call: TRBV28
cdr3_aa: CASRGQAFNYGYTF

j_call: TRBJ1-2
v_call: TRBV15
cdr3_aa: CATSYTRGNYGYTF

j_call: TRBJ1-5
v_call: TRBV15
cdr3_aa: CATSRDVTANQPQHF

j_call: TRBJ2-5
v_call: TRBV9
cdr3_aa: CASSVGTSGRAVETQYF

j_call: TRBJ2-7
v_call: TRBV7-6
cdr3_aa: CASRDKPGQGRPYEQYF

j_call: TRBJ1-1
v_call: TRBV6-1
cdr3_aa: CASSEAGTASAFF

j_call: TRBJ1-3
v_call: TRBV2
cdr3_aa: CASKMDQGNTIYF

j_call: TRBJ2-7
v_call: TRBV11-2
cdr3_aa: CASSSLRDSSYEQYF

j_call: TRBJ2-2
v_call: TRBV18
cdr3_aa: CASSRVSPGELFF

j_call: TRBJ2-1
v_call: TRBV4-1
cdr3_aa: CASSQWQGDNEQFF

j_call: TRBJ1-3
v_call: TRBV6-5
cdr3_aa: CASSSEGAGGNTIYF

j_call: TRBJ2-7
v_call: TRBV7-9
cdr3_aa: CASNGFNLYEQYF

j_call: TRBJ2-4
v_call: TRBV19
cdr3_aa: CASSMGGTTKNIQYF

j_call: TRBJ1-1
v_call: TRBV6-6
cdr3_aa: CASSYEGFGTEAFF

j_call: TRBJ2-1
v_call: TRBV18
cdr3_aa: CASSPLVDRDLSYNEQFF

j_call: TRBJ1-4
v_call: TRBV2
cdr3_aa: CASRQSEIEKLFF

j_call: TRBJ1-6
v_call: TRBV19
cdr3_aa: CASMGTVHSPLHF

j_call: TRBJ2-7
v_call: TRBV28
cdr3_aa: CASTPGNRGRFEQYF

j_call: TRBJ1-4
v_call: TRBV6-5
cdr3_aa: CASSYQGAGEKLFF

j_call: TRBJ2-4
v_call: TRBV28
cdr3_aa: CASRKRQAKNIQYF

j_call: TRBJ2-7
v_call: TRBV28
cdr3_aa: CASNRPGQGYEQYF

j_call: TRBJ2-3
v_call: TRBV6-4
cdr3_aa: CASSPSGGASDTQYF

j_call: TRBJ2-5
v_call: TRBV7-8
cdr3_aa: CASSLARQPFGETQYF

j_call: TRBJ1-2
v_call: TRBV19
cdr3_aa: CASTVPQAISYTF

j_call: TRBJ2-3
v_call: TRBV28
cdr3_aa: CASRPGTSTPDTQYF

j_call: TRBJ1-1
v_call: TRBV4-1
cdr3_aa: CASSQDSAGGLDLGNTEAFF

j_call: TRBJ1-2
v_call: TRBV7-3
cdr3_aa: CASSPRLGTNYGYTF

j_call: TRBJ2-1
v_call: TRBV29-1
cdr3_aa: CSARPGLAGGYNEQFF

j_call: TRBJ2-5
v_call: TRBV27
cdr3_aa: CASSFQGRGETQYF

j_call: TRBJ2-1
v_call: TRBV28
cdr3_aa: CASSLEGRNEQFF

j_call: TRBJ1-3
v_call: TRBV19
cdr3_aa: CASEGRRQASGNTIYF

j_call: TRBJ2-1
v_call: TRBV7-6
cdr3_aa: CASSLAGGPRDEQFF

j_call: TRBJ2-1
v_call: TRBV10-1
cdr3_aa: CASSLQNNEQFF

j_call: TRBJ1-4
v_call: TRBV5-1
cdr3_aa: CASSRTGQTATNEKLFF

j_call: TRBJ2-3
v_call: TRBV12-3/TRBV12-4
cdr3_aa: CASSQWGTDTQYF

j_call: TRBJ2-7
v_call: TRBV5-6
cdr3_aa: CASSSLPGDDSYEQYF

j_call: TRBJ1-3
v_call: TRBV30
cdr3_aa: CAWTDSGNTIYF

j_call: TRBJ2-5
v_call: TRBV7-9
cdr3_aa: CASTPRDYQETQYF

j_call: TRBJ1-1
v_call: TRBV27
cdr3_aa: CASSPPGAPVTEAFF